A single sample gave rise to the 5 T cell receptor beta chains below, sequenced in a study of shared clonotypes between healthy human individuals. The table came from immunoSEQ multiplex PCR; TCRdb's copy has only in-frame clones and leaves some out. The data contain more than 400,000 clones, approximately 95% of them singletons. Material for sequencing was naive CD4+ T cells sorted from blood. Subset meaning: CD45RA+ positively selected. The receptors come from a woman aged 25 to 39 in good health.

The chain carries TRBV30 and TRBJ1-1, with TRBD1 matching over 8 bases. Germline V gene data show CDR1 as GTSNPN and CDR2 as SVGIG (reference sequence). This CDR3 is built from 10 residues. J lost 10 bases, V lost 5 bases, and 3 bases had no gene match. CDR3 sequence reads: CAWQGAGAFF. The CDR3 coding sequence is TGTGCCTGGCAGGGGGCGGGAGCTTTCTTT.

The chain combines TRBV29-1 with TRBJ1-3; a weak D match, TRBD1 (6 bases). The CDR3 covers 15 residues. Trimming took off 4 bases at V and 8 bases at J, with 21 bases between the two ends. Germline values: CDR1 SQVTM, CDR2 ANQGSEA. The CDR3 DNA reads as TGCAGCGTTGTAGTGGGCCAGGGGTCTTGGGACACCATATATTTT. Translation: CSVVVGQGSWDTIYF.

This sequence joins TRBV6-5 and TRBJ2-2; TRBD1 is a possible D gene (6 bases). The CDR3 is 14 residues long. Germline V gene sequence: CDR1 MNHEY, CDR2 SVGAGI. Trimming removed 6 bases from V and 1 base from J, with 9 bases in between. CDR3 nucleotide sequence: TGTGCCAGCAGCATACAGGGGAACACCGGGGAGCTGTTTTTT. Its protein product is CASSIQGNTGELFF.

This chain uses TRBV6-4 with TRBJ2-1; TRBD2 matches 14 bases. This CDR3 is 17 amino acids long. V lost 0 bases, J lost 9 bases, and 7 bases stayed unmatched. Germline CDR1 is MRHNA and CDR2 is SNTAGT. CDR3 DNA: TGTGCCAGCAGTGACTCCCGACTAGCGGGAGGGCGGGGTGAGCAGTTCTTC. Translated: CASSDSRLAGGRGEQFF.

The CDR3 protein is CASSQDFSTSGIRYNEQFF. CDR3 DNA: TGTGCCAGCAGCCAAGATTTTTCGACTAGCGGGATTCGGTACAATGAGCAGTTCTTC. The chain recombines TRBV14 with TRBJ2-1; 11 bases are a match to TRBD2. The CDR3 length is 19 residues. CDR1 is SGHDN, CDR2 FVKESK, per germline. Unmatched junction bases numbered 11, after V lost 0 bases and J lost 4 bases.